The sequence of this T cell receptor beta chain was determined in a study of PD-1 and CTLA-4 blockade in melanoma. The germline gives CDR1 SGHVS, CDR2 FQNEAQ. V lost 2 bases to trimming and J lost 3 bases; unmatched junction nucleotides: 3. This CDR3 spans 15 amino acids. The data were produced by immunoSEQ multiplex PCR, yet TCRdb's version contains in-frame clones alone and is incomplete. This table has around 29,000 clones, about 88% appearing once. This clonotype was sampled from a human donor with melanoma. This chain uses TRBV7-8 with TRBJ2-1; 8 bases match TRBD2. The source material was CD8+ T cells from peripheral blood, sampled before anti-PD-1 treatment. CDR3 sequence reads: CASSLTLAGYNEQFF. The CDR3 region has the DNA TGTGCCAGCAGCTTAACGCTAGCGGGCTACAATGAGCAGTTCTTC.